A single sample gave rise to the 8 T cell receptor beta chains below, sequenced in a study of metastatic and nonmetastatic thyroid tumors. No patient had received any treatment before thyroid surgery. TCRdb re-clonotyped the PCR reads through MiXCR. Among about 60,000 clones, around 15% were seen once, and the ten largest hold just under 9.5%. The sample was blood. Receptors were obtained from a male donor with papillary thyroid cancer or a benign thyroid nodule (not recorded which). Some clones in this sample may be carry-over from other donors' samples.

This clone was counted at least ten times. The CDR3 loop is CASSQVATGFGEQYF. The DNA for the CDR3 is TGTGCCAGCAGCCAAGTCGCGACAGGGTTCGGCGAGCAGTACTTC. J is TRBJ2-7 and V is TRBV7-3; 7 positions match TRBD1. CDR1 and CDR2 (germline): SGHTA, FQGTGA. This CDR3 has 15 residues. The trim removed 5 bases at V and 6 bases at J, leaving 13 bases unmatched.

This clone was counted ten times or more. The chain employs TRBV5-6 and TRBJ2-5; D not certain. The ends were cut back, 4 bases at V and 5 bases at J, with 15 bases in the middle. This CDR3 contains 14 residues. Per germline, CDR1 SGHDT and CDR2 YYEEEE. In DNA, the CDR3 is TGTGCCAGCAGCCCTACTGGAAATGGCGAGACCCAGTACTTC. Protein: CASSPTGNGETQYF. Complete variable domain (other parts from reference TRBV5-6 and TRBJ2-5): DAGVTQSPTHLIKTRGQQVTLRCSPKSGHDTVSWYQQALGQGPQFIFQYYEEEERQRGNFPDRFSGHQFPNYSSELNVNALLLGDSALYLCASSPTGNGETQYFGPGTRLLVL.

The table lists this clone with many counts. The CDR3 DNA follows: TGTGCCAGCAGTTTAACGCGGGGGGATAGGGAGCAGTACTTC. Protein product: CASSLTRGDREQYF. V gene TRBV27 combines with J gene TRBJ2-7; 8 bases map to TRBD2. The V gene's germline CDR1 is MNHEY and CDR2 SMNVEV (reference sequence). V shed 2 bases and J 7 bases; nucleotides not matched to a gene: 7. This CDR3 spans 14 amino acids.

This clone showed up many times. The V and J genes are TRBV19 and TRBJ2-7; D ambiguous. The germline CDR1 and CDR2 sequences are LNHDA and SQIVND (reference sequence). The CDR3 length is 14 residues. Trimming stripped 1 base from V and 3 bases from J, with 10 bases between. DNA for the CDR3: TGTGCCAGTAGTATAGGCTCTAATCTCTACGAGCAGTACTTC. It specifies CASSIGSNLYEQYF.

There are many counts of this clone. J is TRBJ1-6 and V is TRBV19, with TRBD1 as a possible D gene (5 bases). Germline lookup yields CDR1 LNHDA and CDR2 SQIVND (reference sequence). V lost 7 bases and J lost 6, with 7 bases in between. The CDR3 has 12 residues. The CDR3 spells CASNQGNSPLHF. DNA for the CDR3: TGTGCCAGTAATCAGGGTAATTCACCCCTCCACTTT.

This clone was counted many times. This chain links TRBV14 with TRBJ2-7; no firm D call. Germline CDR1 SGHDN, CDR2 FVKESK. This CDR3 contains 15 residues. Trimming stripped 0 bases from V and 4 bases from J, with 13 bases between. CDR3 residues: CASSQDRDTEYEQYF. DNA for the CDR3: TGTGCCAGCAGCCAAGATAGAGACACTGAGTACGAGCAGTACTTC. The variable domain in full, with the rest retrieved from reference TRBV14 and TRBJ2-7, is EAGVTQFPSHSVIEKGQTVTLRCDPISGHDNLYWYRRVMGKEIKFLLHFVKESKQDESGMPNNRFLAERTGGTYSTLKVQPAELEDSGVYFCASSQDRDTEYEQYFGPGTRLTVT.

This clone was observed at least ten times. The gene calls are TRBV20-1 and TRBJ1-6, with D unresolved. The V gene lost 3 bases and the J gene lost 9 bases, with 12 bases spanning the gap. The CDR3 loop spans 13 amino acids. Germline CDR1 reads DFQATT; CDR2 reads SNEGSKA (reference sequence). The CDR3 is CSASKGRVSPLHF. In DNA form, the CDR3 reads TGCAGTGCTAGTAAGGGTAGGGTTTCACCCCTCCACTTT.

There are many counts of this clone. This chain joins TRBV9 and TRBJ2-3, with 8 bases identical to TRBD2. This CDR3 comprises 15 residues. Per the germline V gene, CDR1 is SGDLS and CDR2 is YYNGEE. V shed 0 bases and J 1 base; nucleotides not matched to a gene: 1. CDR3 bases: TGTGCCAGCAGCGTAGCGGGGGGGGGCACAGATACGCAGTATTTT. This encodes CASSVAGGGTDTQYF.